This T cell receptor (beta chain) was documented in a study of early T cells in non-severe SARS-CoV-2 infection. Tagging with unique molecular identifiers was applied to individual cDNA molecules. TCRdb reanalysed the 5' RACE reads using MiXCR and keeps one entry per CDR3 protein. The repertoire holds 60,000 to 75,000 distinct CDR3 sequences, with 10% to 12% as singletons. V dropped 3 bases and J dropped 1 base, with 8 bases sitting between them. CDR1 and CDR2 (germline): SGHVS, FNYEAQ. The CDR3 consists of 14 residues. This clonotype was seen at least ten times. This sequence originates from an adult who was a healthcare worker with PCR-confirmed SARS-CoV-2 infection or an uninfected control (not recorded which). The sample here was whole blood, taken at baseline. This chain links TRBV7-6 with TRBJ2-3; no clear D. The CDR3 DNA reads TGTGCCAGCAGCTTGGGATTGCGCACAGATACGCAGTATTTT. It codes for CASSLGLRTDTQYF.